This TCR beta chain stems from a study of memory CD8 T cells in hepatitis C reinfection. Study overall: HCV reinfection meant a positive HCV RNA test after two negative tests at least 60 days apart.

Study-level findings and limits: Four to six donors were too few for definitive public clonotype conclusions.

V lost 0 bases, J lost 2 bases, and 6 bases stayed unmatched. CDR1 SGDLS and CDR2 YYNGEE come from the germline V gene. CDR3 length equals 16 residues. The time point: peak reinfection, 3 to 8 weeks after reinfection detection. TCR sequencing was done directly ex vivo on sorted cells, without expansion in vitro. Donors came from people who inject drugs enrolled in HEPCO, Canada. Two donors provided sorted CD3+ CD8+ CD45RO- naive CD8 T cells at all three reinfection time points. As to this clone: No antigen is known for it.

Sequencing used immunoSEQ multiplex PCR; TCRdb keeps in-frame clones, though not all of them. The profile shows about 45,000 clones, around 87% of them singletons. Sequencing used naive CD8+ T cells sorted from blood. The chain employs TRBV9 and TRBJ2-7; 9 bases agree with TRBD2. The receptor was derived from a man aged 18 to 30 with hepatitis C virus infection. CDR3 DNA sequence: TGTGCCAGCAGCGTAGAGGGTAGCGGGGGTACCTACGAGCAGTACTTC. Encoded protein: CASSVEGSGGTYEQYF.